The clone carrying this TCR beta chain has only a few counts. Its antigen is not known. This entry comes from a study of memory CD4+ T cells and cytomegalovirus serostatus. Notes on the study in general: CMV serostatus prediction reached median AUC roughly 0.95, or 0.91 with US-trained model. Suggested: most of the CMV-linked TCR signature lies in CD4+ memory cells.

Clones were sequenced by immunoSEQ multiplex PCR, and TCRdb holds only the in-frame ones, with some missing. The sample has 85,000 to 100,000 clones; roughly 80% are singletons. Single viable CD3+CD4+CD8-CD45RO+ cells were sorted as the memory CD4+ T cells. Serostatus was set by detecting CMV pp150, pp28, p38, p52 IgG. CD4+ T cells were isolated by positive magnetic selection. This TCR was recovered from an adult in good health and CMV-seropositive. Sequencing used memory CD4+ T cells from blood.

CDR3 in amino acids: CASSPRGTSGHNEQFF. CDR3 bases: TGTGCCAGCAGCCCGAGAGGGACTAGCGGCCACAATGAGCAGTTCTTC. This chain connects TRBV7-2 to TRBJ2-1; 11 nucleotides align to TRBD2. Looked up from germline, CDR1 is SGHTA and CDR2 is FQGNSA. With 5 bases clipped from V and 5 bases from J, the junction kept 8 bases outside the gene matches. The CDR3 has 16 amino acids.